These 19 T cell receptor beta chains share one sample of origin, sequenced in a study of memory CD4+ T cells and cytomegalovirus serostatus. Single viable CD3+CD4+CD8-CD45RO+ cells were sorted as the memory CD4+ T cells. Assay: immunoSEQ multiplex PCR; the TCRdb copy retains only in-frame clones and omits some. Here the sample spans 50,000 to 70,000 clones, approximately 79% being singletons. Sequenced: memory CD4+ T cells from blood. These receptors came from an adult in good health and CMV-seronegative.

The rearrangement uses TRBV7-6 and TRBJ1-2; D is possibly TRBD1 (5 bases). Trimming left V 0 bases short and J 6 bases short, with 8 bases between. The CDR3 length is 13 residues. Germline values: CDR1 SGHVS, CDR2 FNYEAQ. The CDR3, as DNA: TGTGCCAGCAGCTTAGCGTGGGGCAATGGCTACACCTTC. Amino acid sequence: CASSLAWGNGYTF.

The sample holds one count of this clone. The genes are TRBV5-1 and TRBJ1-4; tentatively, D is TRBD1 (6 bases). V was pared by 4 bases and J by 0 bases, with 13 bases between. From germline, CDR1 is SGHRS and CDR2 YFSETQ. The CDR3 is 16 amino acids. CDR3 in DNA: TGCGCCAGCAGCGTCAGGGGCGCTGCAACTAATGAAAAACTGTTTTTT. Its protein is CASSVRGAATNEKLFF. Variable domain in full (rest from reference TRBV5-1 and TRBJ1-4): KAGVTQTPRYLIKTRGQQVTLSCSPISGHRSVSWYQQTPGQGLQFLFEYFSETQRNKGNFPGRFSGRQFSNSRSEMNVSTLELGDSALYLCASSVRGAATNEKLFFGSGTQLSVL.

The V call is TRBV5-1, the J call TRBJ2-1; unclear D gene. V was pared by 6 bases and J by 5 bases, with 6 bases between. This CDR3 contains 11 residues. CDR1 is SGHRS, CDR2 YFSETQ, per germline. The CDR3 DNA follows: TGCGCCAGCACACAGAACAATGAGCAGTTCTTC. This translates into CASTQNNEQFF.

The chain uses TRBV6-1 and TRBJ2-5, with D possibly matching TRBD2 (6 bases). The V gene's germline CDR1 is MNHNS and CDR2 SASEGT. The V gene lost 1 base and the J gene lost 5 bases, with 17 bases spanning the gap. This CDR3 has 16 amino acids. In DNA, the CDR3 is TGTGCCAGCAGTGAAGGGTTTGGTGGAGGGTACGAGACCCAGTACTTC. Translation gives CASSEGFGGGYETQYF.

A few counts support this clone. This chain joins TRBV19 and TRBJ1-5; weak D call: TRBD1 (6 bases). The CDR3 contains 15 residues. The V gene lost 6 bases and the J gene lost 3 bases, with 15 bases spanning the gap. The germline V gene has CDR1 LNHDA and CDR2 SQIVND (reference sequence). The CDR3 coding sequence is TGTGCCAGTAGAAGGGGGGTATCCCCCAATCAGCCCCAGCATTTT. It yields the protein CASRRGVSPNQPQHF. Full variable domain (rest looked up from reference TRBV19 and TRBJ1-5): DGGITQSPKYLFRKEGQNVTLSCEQNLNHDAMYWYRQDPGQGLRLIYYSQIVNDFQKGDIAEGYSVSREKKESFPLTVTSAQKNPTAFYLCASRRGVSPNQPQHFGDGTRLSIL.

The genes are TRBV27 and TRBJ2-5; 7 nucleotides align to TRBD1. CDR3 length equals 14 residues. V trimming: 5 bases; J trimming: 3 bases; junction bases outside the gene matches: 6. CDR1 and CDR2 (germline): MNHEY, SMNVEV (reference sequence). The CDR3 DNA is TGTGCCAGCAGTGACATACAGGGGAAAGAGACCCAGTACTTC. Protein sequence: CASSDIQGKETQYF.

The chain joins TRBV7-2 to TRBJ2-5; no clear D gene. Germline V gives CDR1 SGHTA, CDR2 FQGNSA. Trimming stripped 1 base from V and 1 base from J, with 7 bases between. The CDR3 is 14 amino acids. The CDR3 region has the DNA TGTGCCAGCAGCTTAGGTGGGTCCCAAGAGACCCAGTACTTC. Translated, it gives CASSLGGSQETQYF.

The V gene is TRBV5-3, the J gene TRBJ1-1; possible D gene TRBD1, 5 bases. TRBV5-3 is identified as an open reading frame with a role that is uncertain. With 4 bases removed from V and 0 bases from J, the gap between germline ends came to 13 bases. CDR3 length: 15 amino acids. The CDR3 here is CARSGSGTLNTEAFF. The CDR3 coding sequence is TGTGCCAGAAGCGGTTCCGGGACTTTGAACACTGAAGCTTTCTTT.

This clone was detected ten times or more. The rearrangement uses TRBV19 and TRBJ1-3; the D is unclear. The germline V gene encodes CDR1 LNHDA and CDR2 SQIVND (reference sequence). Trimming pared 1 base from V and 4 bases from J, leaving 8 bases between. The CDR3 runs 14 residues. The CDR3 here is CASSIARYGNTIYF. The CDR3, as DNA: TGTGCCAGTAGTATAGCGCGGTACGGAAACACCATATATTTT.

This chain joins TRBV5-4 and TRBJ2-1; 11 bases match TRBD2. The V gene end was trimmed by 3 bases and the J gene end by 2 bases; junction bases not matched to a gene: 7. The CDR3 loop spans 17 amino acids. Germline V gene data show CDR1 as SGHNT and CDR2 as YYREEE (reference sequence). The CDR3 is CASSSRLAGLPYNEQFF. The CDR3 bases are TGTGCCAGCAGCTCTAGACTAGCGGGACTCCCCTACAATGAGCAGTTCTTC.

The rearrangement uses TRBV7-9 and TRBJ2-5, with 10 nucleotides matching TRBD1. Germline CDR1 and CDR2: SEHNR and FQNEAQ (reference sequence). Trimming took 3 bases from V and 4 from J; bases not matched to a gene: 8. The CDR3 has 16 residues. CDR3 in amino acids: CASSLGDRGGSETQYF. CDR3 bases: TGTGCCAGCAGCTTGGGGGACAGGGGTGGTTCAGAGACCCAGTACTTC.

The chain joins TRBV2 to TRBJ2-7; D not certain. The germline V gene has CDR1 SNHLY and CDR2 FYNNEI. The CDR3 length is 11 residues. Trimming cost V 7 bases and J 1 base, with 5 bases left between them. CDR3 loop: CASIRSYEQYF. The CDR3 coding sequence is TGTGCCAGCATAAGGTCCTACGAGCAGTACTTC.

The rearrangement joins TRBV18 to TRBJ1-4, with 7 bases aligning to TRBD1. V lost 2 bases to trimming and J lost 8 bases; unmatched junction nucleotides: 8. The CDR3 sequence is 15 residues long. Germline V gene lookup returns CDR1 KGHSH and CDR2 LQKENI. CDR3 nucleotide sequence: TGTGCCAGCTCACCAATTAAGGGGGCCGGAGAAAAACTGTTTTTT. Amino acids: CASSPIKGAGEKLFF.

The sample holds one count of this clone. The chain recombines TRBV28 with TRBJ1-1; D unresolved. The V and J ends lost 3 bases and 1 base respectively, with 6 bases between them. Per the germline V gene, CDR1 is MDHEN and CDR2 is SYDVKM. The CDR3 contains 13 residues. In DNA form, the CDR3 reads TGTGCCAGCAGTTTCTTTTCGAACACTGAAGCTTTCTTT. It encodes CASSFFSNTEAFF. Combining the CDR3 with reference TRBV28 and TRBJ1-1 gives the whole variable domain DVKVTQSSRYLVKRTGEKVFLECVQDMDHENMFWYRQDPGLGLRLIYFSYDVKMKEKGDIPEGYSVSREKKERFSLILESASTNQTSMYLCASSFFSNTEAFFGQGTRLTVV.

The chain joins TRBV27 to TRBJ2-1; unclear D gene. The CDR3 runs to 14 residues. V was shortened by 7 bases and J by 7 bases, with 17 bases between the two germline ends. The germline CDR1 and CDR2 sequences are MNHEY and SMNVEV (reference sequence). The CDR3 coding sequence is TGTGCCAGCATCAAAGCGAATAAGGTGAATGAGCAGTTCTTC. Amino acids: CASIKANKVNEQFF.

The chain combines TRBV7-8 with TRBJ2-3; D unresolved. Germline V CDR1 and CDR2: SGHVS, FQNEAQ. This CDR3 spans 14 amino acids. Trimming removed 3 bases at V and 1 base at J, with 8 bases between. This CDR3 is CASSFWTGTDTQYF. The CDR3 DNA is TGTGCCAGCAGCTTTTGGACGGGCACAGATACGCAGTATTTT.

This clone was seen a single time. The chain is built from TRBV5-1 and TRBJ2-2; D not certain. Trimming shortened V by 6 bases and J by 4 bases, and 22 bases separated the two germline ends. Germline V gene lookup returns CDR1 SGHRS and CDR2 YFSETQ. This CDR3 region has 17 residues. The CDR3: CASIPNGRPFGTGELFF. CDR3 in DNA: TGCGCCAGCATCCCGAACGGCCGGCCGTTTGGCACCGGGGAGCTGTTTTTT.

The chain links TRBV6-5 to TRBJ1-2, with D possibly being TRBD1 (6 bases). Per the germline V gene, CDR1 is MNHEY and CDR2 is SVGAGI. Trimming took off 6 bases at V and 3 bases at J, with 11 bases between the two ends. The CDR3 runs 13 residues. CDR3 sequence (DNA): TGTGCCAGCAGGGACCCAGGGGACTATGGCTACACCTTC. Translation: CASRDPGDYGYTF.

The V call is TRBV5-1, the J call TRBJ2-7, with 7 bases lining up with TRBD1. Germline trimming cut 4 bases from V and 0 bases from J; bases unmatched to any gene: 7. CDR1 SGHRS and CDR2 YFSETQ come from the germline V gene. CDR3 length: 15 residues. The CDR3 reads CASSPRQGDSYEQYF. The CDR3 coding sequence is TGCGCCAGCAGCCCCAGACAGGGTGACTCCTACGAGCAGTACTTC.